What follows are 14 T cell receptor beta chains derived from one specimen sequenced in a study of blood T cell repertoires in COVID-19. Only in-frame clones appear in the TCRdb table, and some are missing; sequencing was by immunoSEQ multiplex PCR. Altogether 170,000 or so clones are present, 85% to 90% being singletons, with the ten largest covering 5.5% to 8%. The sample taken for sequencing was peripheral blood. These receptor sequences come from a man aged 50 to 60 with active or convalescent COVID-19.

About this clone: Other DNA variants within this sample encode the same CDR3. V gene TRBV9 combines with J gene TRBJ2-3; 7 nucleotides match TRBD1. V was clipped by 0 bases and J by 2 bases; unmatched bases: 0. CDR1 and CDR2 from the germline V gene are SGDLS and YYNGEE. CDR3 length equals 14 residues. CDR3 DNA sequence: TGTGCCAGCAGCGTAGAGGGGGCCACAGATACGCAGTATTTT. This gives the protein CASSVEGATDTQYF.

This chain uses TRBV19 with TRBJ1-6; D unresolved. Per germline, CDR1 LNHDA and CDR2 SQIVND (reference sequence). The CDR3 is 16 residues long. V lost 5 bases and J lost 7, with 18 bases in between. For the CDR3, the DNA is TGTGCCAGTAGTTCCTCGTGGGGAGCGAGAAATTCACCCCTCCACTTT. Protein sequence: CASSSSWGARNSPLHF.

The chain carries TRBV7-3 and TRBJ2-2, with D possibly being TRBD1 (6 bases). The CDR3 contains 15 residues. CDR1 SGHTA and CDR2 FQGTGA come from the germline V gene. V was pared by 2 bases and J by 6 bases, with 13 bases between. CDR3 amino acids: CASSLVRTASGELFF. For the CDR3, the DNA is TGTGCCAGCAGCTTAGTCCGGACAGCATCCGGGGAGCTGTTTTTT.

The rearrangement joins TRBV9 to TRBJ2-1; 14 bases map to TRBD2. There are 14 residues in the CDR3. With V trimmed by 3 bases and J by 9 bases, 2 bases remained unmatched. Germline-derived CDR1 and CDR2 are SGDLS and YYNGEE. CDR3 region: CASSAGLAGGEQFF. The CDR3 nucleotides are TGTGCCAGCAGCGCCGGACTAGCGGGAGGTGAGCAGTTCTTC.

The chain uses TRBV4-1 and TRBJ1-3; TRBD1 aligns across 8 bases. Germline loops: CDR1 MGHRA, CDR2 YSYEKL. The CDR3 spans 16 residues. The J segment lost 2 bases and the V segment lost 4 bases, leaving 7 bases of the junction unmatched. The CDR3 loop reads CASSPFDRGAGNTIYF. As DNA, the CDR3 is TGCGCCAGCAGCCCCTTTGACAGGGGTGCTGGAAACACCATATATTTT.

The chain couples TRBV3-1 (or the pseudogene TRBV3-2) to TRBJ2-7; TRBD1 aligns across 11 bases. The CDR3 consists of 15 residues. The V segment lost 4 bases and the J segment 2 bases; nucleotides outside the gene matches: 4. Germline assignment: CDR1 LGHDT and CDR2 YNNKEL (reference sequence). The CDR3 here is CASSPGQGVTYEQYF. In DNA form, the CDR3 reads TGTGCCAGCAGCCCGGGACAGGGGGTCACCTACGAGCAGTACTTC.

The chain joins TRBV13 to TRBJ1-2; D unresolved. The length of the CDR3 is 13 residues. Germline values: CDR1 PRHDT, CDR2 FYEKMQ (reference sequence). V was trimmed by 1 base and J by 8 bases, leaving 11 bases between them. CDR3 protein: CASSLARSRGYTF. The CDR3 nucleotides are TGTGCCAGCAGCTTAGCGCGGAGCAGAGGCTACACCTTC.

In the case of this clone: The same CDR3 is also encoded by other DNA sequences in this sample. V gene TRBV5-1 combines with J gene TRBJ1-5; D remains unclear. CDR1 is SGHRS, CDR2 YFSETQ, per germline. Trimming cost V 4 bases and J 0 bases, with 11 bases left between them. The CDR3 sequence is 15 residues long. CDR3 region: CASSLAGGSNQPQHF. In DNA, the CDR3 is TGCGCCAGCAGCCTGGCGGGTGGTAGCAATCAGCCCCAGCATTTT. Full variable domain (missing parts from reference TRBV5-1 and TRBJ1-5): KAGVTQTPRYLIKTRGQQVTLSCSPISGHRSVSWYQQTPGQGLQFLFEYFSETQRNKGNFPGRFSGRQFSNSRSEMNVSTLELGDSALYLCASSLAGGSNQPQHFGDGTRLSIL.

The genes are TRBV6-5 and TRBJ2-1, with TRBD1 matching over 7 bases. The CDR3 is 15 amino acids. With V trimmed by 4 bases and J by 10 bases, 13 bases remained unmatched. The germline V gene has CDR1 MNHEY and CDR2 SVGAGI. The CDR3: CASSLTGTAFREQFF. CDR3 coding DNA: TGTGCCAGCAGTTTAACCGGGACAGCTTTCCGCGAGCAGTTCTTC.

The chain joins TRBV24-1 to TRBJ2-3; 11 bases fit TRBD1. The CDR3 runs to 17 residues. Germline V lookup: CDR1 KGHDR, CDR2 SFDVKD. The trim removed 4 bases at V and 4 bases at J, leaving 9 bases unmatched. The chain's CDR3 is CATSDMGDRGSPDTQYF. The CDR3, as DNA: TGTGCCACCAGTGACATGGGGGACAGGGGGAGCCCAGATACGCAGTATTTT.

This chain uses TRBV6-5 with TRBJ2-4; D is possibly TRBD1 (6 bases). CDR3 length equals 13 residues. Looked up from germline, CDR1 is MNHEY and CDR2 is SVGAGI. V gave up 6 bases and J gave up 9 bases, with 15 bases separating them. The CDR3 loop is CASRGQSRSIQYF. DNA for the CDR3: TGTGCCAGCAGAGGACAGAGTCGGAGCATTCAGTACTTC.

This chain links TRBV15 with TRBJ1-3; TRBD1 aligns across 7 bases. The germline V gene encodes CDR1 LNHNV and CDR2 YYDKDF (reference sequence). V lost 4 bases, J lost 0 bases, and 6 bases stayed unmatched. The CDR3 has 16 amino acids. The CDR3 region is CATSNRGGFSGNTIYF. As DNA, the CDR3 is TGTGCCACCAGCAACAGGGGTGGCTTCTCTGGAAACACCATATATTTT. The entire variable domain, with the rest obtained from reference TRBV15 and TRBJ1-3, is as follows: DAMVIQNPRYQVTQFGKPVTLSCSQTLNHNVMYWYQQKSSQAPKLLFHYYDKDFNNEADTPDNFQSRRPNTSFCFLDIRSPGLGDTAMYLCATSNRGGFSGNTIYFGEGSWLTVV.

The rearrangement links TRBV10-3 to TRBJ2-5; a possible D gene is TRBD1 (5 bases). Germline V gene sequence: CDR1 ENHRY, CDR2 SYGVKD. This CDR3 spans 14 amino acids. Trimming took off 2 bases at V and 4 bases at J, with 11 bases between the two ends. CDR3 loop: CAISEQGNRETQYF. CDR3 DNA sequence: TGTGCCATCAGTGAGCAGGGTAATCGAGAGACCCAGTACTTC.

The chain joins TRBV7-2 to TRBJ1-1; TRBD1 aligns across 11 bases. Trimming cost V 5 bases and J 3 bases; bases outside gene matches: 11. CDR3 size: 17 residues. Germline V gene data show CDR1 as SGHTA and CDR2 as FQGNSA. CDR3 loop: CASSHRPDRGLYTEAFF. The CDR3 coding sequence is TGTGCCAGCAGCCACCGCCCGGACAGGGGGCTTTACACTGAAGCTTTCTTT.